This T cell receptor (beta chain) was observed in a study of blood T cell repertoires in COVID-19. Original processing methods: Estimated nucleated cell counts came from reference gene primer amplification. The repertoire was sequenced with immunoSEQ multiplex PCR; TCRdb's copy has only in-frame clones and lacks some. That table supplies the V and J calls and clone size; D and trimming were determined from the DNA. The table has about 220,000 clones, 82% seen once. From germline, CDR1 is SGHRS and CDR2 YFSETQ. The CDR3 is 15 amino acids. Trimming took 0 bases from V and 8 from J, leaving 15 bases between them.

Sequenced input: peripheral blood. The chain couples TRBV5-1 to TRBJ2-1, with D uncertain. This receptor was identified in an elderly woman with acute or convalescent COVID-19. DNA for the CDR3: TGCGCCAGCAGCTTGGGAATAGCTGTTGTCGATGAGCAGTTCTTC. It yields the protein CASSLGIAVVDEQFF.